The 14 T cell receptor beta chains reported below all come from one sample, sequenced in a study of a mutant IDH1 vaccine in newly diagnosed glioma. As for time point: week 5, during vaccination. In the vaccine, a single dose held 300 ug of the mutant IDH1 20-mer peptide, along with topical imiquimod. Their cognate antigens are unknown. TCRdb's copy holds only in-frame clones and misses some; the assay was immunoSEQ multiplex PCR. The table includes roughly 72,000 clones, about 91% detected once. The sequencing here drew on PBMCs, taken from a glioma patient whose treatment included an IDH1 peptide vaccine. The source is a woman aged 45-65 years with glioma.

This chain connects TRBV5-1 to TRBJ2-3; maybe TRBD1 (6 bases). The CDR3 loop spans 14 amino acids. Germline V gene sequence: CDR1 SGHRS, CDR2 YFSETQ. Trimming pared 5 bases from V and 4 bases from J, leaving 14 bases between. The chain's CDR3 is CASRPGHNADTQYF. The CDR3 DNA reads as TGCGCCAGCAGGCCGGGACACAACGCAGATACGCAGTATTTT.

V and J are TRBV5-4 and TRBJ2-5; 7 nucleotides agree with TRBD1. There are 15 residues in the CDR3. CDR1 is SGHNT and CDR2 is YYREEE in the germline V gene (reference sequence). V lost 0 bases to trimming and J lost 0 bases; unmatched junction nucleotides: 2. The DNA of the CDR3 is TGTGCCAGCAGCTTGGGACAGGGTTACCAAGAGACCCAGTACTTC. It specifies CASSLGQGYQETQYF.

The V gene is TRBV19, the J gene TRBJ2-2; a possible D gene is TRBD1 (6 bases). Trimming left V 5 bases short and J 1 base short, with 8 bases between. Germline V gene data show CDR1 as LNHDA and CDR2 as SQIVND (reference sequence). This CDR3 has 14 residues. The CDR3 is CASSVQGNTGELFF. The CDR3 region has the DNA TGTGCCAGTAGTGTACAGGGGAACACCGGGGAGCTGTTTTTT.

The V gene is TRBV5-1, the J gene TRBJ1-5; weak D call: TRBD1 (5 bases). The germline V and J ends were trimmed by 2 bases and 0 bases, with 9 bases remaining between them. Germline V lookup: CDR1 SGHRS, CDR2 YFSETQ. This CDR3 spans 15 amino acids. The CDR3 is CASSLGVNSNQPQHF. The CDR3 region has the DNA TGCGCCAGCAGCTTAGGGGTAAATAGCAATCAGCCCCAGCATTTT.

The gene calls are TRBV9 and TRBJ1-1; TRBD1 might be the D (5 bases). Germline CDR1 SGDLS, CDR2 YYNGEE. V gave up 4 bases and J gave up 0 bases, with 16 bases separating them. There are 16 residues in the CDR3. CDR3 region: CASSPRALGMNTEAFF. The CDR3 DNA sequence: TGTGCCAGCAGCCCCAGGGCGCTAGGAATGAACACTGAAGCTTTCTTT.

The rearrangement links TRBV5-1 to TRBJ1-4, with D possibly TRBD1 on 5 matching bases. Per the germline V gene, CDR1 is SGHRS and CDR2 is YFSETQ. The CDR3 is 17 residues long. Trimming pared 1 base from V and 3 bases from J, leaving 16 bases between. CDR3 sequence reads: CASSLMMGRTSNEKLFF. CDR3 nucleotides: TGCGCCAGCAGCTTGATGATGGGACGCACTTCTAATGAAAAACTGTTTTTT.

This chain uses TRBV5-1 with TRBJ2-5, with TRBD1 identical over 9 bases. Trimming at V came to 4 bases and at J to 5 bases, leaving 6 bases not matched to a gene. Germline V gene lookup returns CDR1 SGHRS and CDR2 YFSETQ. The CDR3 sequence is 14 residues long. The CDR3 protein is CASSTGTGRETQYF. The CDR3 DNA is TGCGCCAGCAGCACGGGGACAGGGCGGGAGACCCAGTACTTC.

The V gene is TRBV7-2, the J gene TRBJ2-5, with 7 bases that match TRBD1. The J call may be wrong; the DNA end is better matched by TRBJ2-7. This CDR3 has 15 amino acids. Germline V gene lookup returns CDR1 SGHTA and CDR2 FQGNSA. CDR3 residues: CASSLEDRFSYEQYF. The CDR3 DNA is TGTGCCAGCAGCTTAGAGGACAGGTTCTCCTACGAGCAGTACTTC.

The chain links TRBV9 to TRBJ2-2; perhaps TRBD2 as D (5 bases). The CDR3 is 13 residues long. Trimming took off 4 bases at V and 7 bases at J, with 11 bases between the two ends. Germline CDR1 and CDR2: SGDLS and YYNGEE. CDR3 in amino acids: CASSPGGRGELFF. CDR3 sequence (DNA): TGTGCCAGCAGCCCCGGAGGACGCGGGGAGCTGTTTTTT. Filled out from reference TRBV9 and TRBJ2-2, the complete variable domain reads DSGVTQTPKHLITATGQRVTLRCSPRSGDLSVYWYQQSLDQGLQFLIQYYNGEERAKGNILERFSAQQFPDLHSELNLSSLELGDSALYFCASSPGGRGELFFGEGSRLTVL.

The V gene is TRBV2, the J gene TRBJ2-7, with no clear D. The ends were cut back, 6 bases at V and 2 bases at J, with 11 bases in the middle. This CDR3 comprises 13 residues. Per germline, CDR1 SNHLY and CDR2 FYNNEI. CDR3 DNA: TGTGCCAGCAGCCACGGGCCGACCTACGAGCAGTACTTC. Translating it yields CASSHGPTYEQYF.

The chain has TRBV28 and TRBJ1-2; D not certain. The CDR3 has 15 amino acids. Germline CDR1 and CDR2: MDHEN and SYDVKM. The V end was cut by 4 bases, the J end by 4 bases, with 16 bases between. The chain's CDR3 is CASSSGSRVVYGYTF. CDR3 DNA: TGTGCCAGCAGTTCGGGCAGCCGCGTAGTCTATGGCTACACCTTC.

This chain uses TRBV30 with TRBJ2-7; 9 bases match TRBD2. CDR3 length: 17 residues. J gave up 2 bases and V 2 bases, and 13 bases lay outside the gene matches. CDR1 is GTSNPN and CDR2 is SVGIG in the germline V gene (reference sequence). CDR3 region: CAWSPRGSGRLTYEQYF. The DNA of the CDR3 is TGTGCCTGGAGTCCCCGGGGGAGCGGGAGGCTTACCTACGAGCAGTACTTC.

The chain links TRBV25-1 to TRBJ2-6, with D perhaps matching TRBD2 (6 bases). V lost 0 bases and J 0 bases, leaving 9 bases between the germline ends. CDR3 length equals 17 residues. Germline CDR1 MGHDK, CDR2 SYGVNS. CDR3 sequence (DNA): TGTGCCAGCAGTGAATATGCGGGAAGCTCTGGGGCCAACGTCCTGACTTTC. It translates to CASSEYAGSSGANVLTF.

The rearrangement links TRBV7-3 to TRBJ2-7; 7 bases map to TRBD2. CDR3 size: 13 residues. CDR1 SGHTA and CDR2 FQGTGA come from the germline V gene. Germline trimming cut 2 bases from V and 5 bases from J; bases unmatched to any gene: 3. The CDR3 coding sequence is TGTGCCAGCAGCTTAGCGGGAGCGGACGAGCAGTACTTC. Translation gives CASSLAGADEQYF.